This paragraph reports one TCR beta chain. Its antigen is unidentified. The CDR3 loop spans 14 amino acids. Trimming stripped 4 bases from V and 4 bases from J, with 14 bases between. CDR1 SGHKS and CDR2 YYEKEE come from the germline V gene (reference sequence). The related graft donor's blood sample was taken on the day of bone marrow donation. The entry originates in a study of T cells after posttransplantation cyclophosphamide. General study findings and limits: Recipient CMV seropositivity and CMV reactivation strongly tracked TRB clonality. Tissue-infiltrating T cells from skin or gut overlapped little with blood T cells. Later post-transplant blood repertoires were often dominated by donor CD8+ memory clones.

Profiling relied on immunoSEQ multiplex PCR, and the TCRdb table lists in-frame clones only, not all of them. The table shows roughly 9,200 clones, with about 91% occurring only once. The chain combines TRBV5-5 with TRBJ1-2, with D perhaps matching TRBD1 (6 bases). The sequenced sample was memory CD4+ T cells sorted from PBMCs. This sequence was found in a woman in her fifties or sixties in good health, CMV-negative, and a related stem cell transplant donor. The CDR3 loop is CASSASTGFYGYTF. The CDR3 DNA reads TGTGCCAGCAGCGCCTCGACAGGATTCTATGGCTACACCTTC.